This paragraph covers one T cell receptor (beta chain) sequence. Its specificity is not known. Deep level was the assay's run setting. Sorted-subset replicate PCRs used around 200 ng of genomic DNA. This amount corresponded to 30,000 to 35,000 T cell genomes. Sequencing used immunoSEQ multiplex PCR; TCRdb keeps in-frame clones, though not all of them. The sample lists approximately 2,200,000 clones; about 93% were seen once. The source of the sample is a study of shared clonotypes between healthy human individuals. Naive CD8 isolation took CD45RO-negative cells positively selected for CCR7 and excluded terminally differentiated effector memory CD45RA+ cells. Study results and limitations: Shared clonotypes: 4.5% to 6.5% naive CD4, roughly 3.8% naive CD8, over 2% memory CD4, approximately 0.41% memory CD8. A reduction in generation probabilities was seen for non-shared clonotypes relative to those shared by all four donors.

This CDR3 spans 14 amino acids. V was clipped by 0 bases and J by 6 bases; unmatched bases: 4. CDR1 and CDR2 from the germline V gene are SGHRS and YFSETQ. The sample taken for sequencing was naive CD8+ T cells from PBMCs. This TCR derives from a man younger than 35 in good health. Some clones in this sample may be carry-over from other donors' samples. The genes are TRBV5-1 and TRBJ1-1; 8 positions agree with TRBD1. CDR3 amino acids: CASSLAGGRAEAFF. CDR3 DNA: TGCGCCAGCAGCTTGGCAGGGGGCAGGGCTGAAGCTTTCTTT. Full variable domain (missing parts from reference TRBV5-1 and TRBJ1-1): KAGVTQTPRYLIKTRGQQVTLSCSPISGHRSVSWYQQTPGQGLQFLFEYFSETQRNKGNFPGRFSGRQFSNSRSEMNVSTLELGDSALYLCASSLAGGRAEAFFGQGTRLTVV.